These 7 T cell receptor beta chains were sequenced from one sample in a study of blood T cell repertoires in COVID-19. The repertoire was sequenced with immunoSEQ multiplex PCR; TCRdb's copy has only in-frame clones and lacks some. The table lists under 200,000 clones, about 90% of them singletons. The sequencing input was peripheral blood. These receptors were collected from a man in his 60s with active or convalescent COVID-19.

The rearrangement joins TRBV27 to TRBJ1-2; D unclear. V dropped 5 bases and J dropped 4 bases, with 14 bases sitting between them. CDR3 length: 14 amino acids. Germline values: CDR1 MNHEY, CDR2 SMNVEV (reference sequence). CDR3 in amino acids: CASSLGPGGYGYTF. The CDR3 DNA reads as TGTGCCAGCAGTCTGGGCCCTGGTGGCTATGGCTACACCTTC.

The chain couples TRBV27 to TRBJ1-5, with D perhaps TRBD1 (5 bases). This CDR3 has 16 residues. The V end was cut by 5 bases, the J end by 1 base, with 15 bases between. Germline CDR1 reads MNHEY; CDR2 reads SMNVEV (reference sequence). The CDR3 region is CASSRAGRGSNQPQHF. The CDR3 coding sequence is TGTGCCAGCAGTCGGGCAGGGAGGGGAAGCAATCAGCCCCAGCATTTT.

The CDR3 spells CASSARDRGLYNSPLHF. The DNA for the CDR3 is TGTGCCAGCAGCGCCCGGGACAGGGGACTCTATAATTCACCCCTCCACTTT. This rearrangement joins TRBV9 to TRBJ1-6, with 10 bases matching TRBD1. Germline CDR1 SGDLS, CDR2 YYNGEE. The CDR3 runs 17 residues. The V and J ends lost 3 bases and 3 bases, in that order; junction bases with no gene match: 6.

The chain's CDR3 is CASSLVGGHEDTQYF. The CDR3, as DNA: TGTGCCAGCAGCTTAGTTGGCGGGCATGAGGATACGCAGTATTTT. The rearrangement joins TRBV7-6 to TRBJ2-3; D might be TRBD2 (5 bases). This CDR3 spans 15 amino acids. CDR1 SGHVS and CDR2 FNYEAQ come from the germline V gene. Trimming left V 1 base short and J 6 bases short, with 14 bases between. Together with reference TRBV7-6 and TRBJ2-3, the CDR3 gives the full variable domain: GAGVSQSPRYKVTKRGQDVALRCDPISGHVSLYWYRQALGQGPEFLTYFNYEAQQDKSGLPNDRFSAERPEGSISTLTIQRTEQRDSAMYRCASSLVGGHEDTQYFGPGTRLTVL.

The chain joins TRBV5-6 to TRBJ2-3; 8 positions agree with TRBD1. This CDR3 comprises 15 residues. V trimming: 1 base; J trimming: 3 bases; junction bases outside the gene matches: 4. Germline values: CDR1 SGHDT, CDR2 YYEEEE. The CDR3 nucleotides are TGTGCCAGCAGCTTGAGGACAGGGTGGACAGATACGCAGTATTTT. Translation gives CASSLRTGWTDTQYF.

In the case of this clone: The same CDR3 also results from other DNA sequences found in this sample. The J gene is TRBJ2-7, the V gene TRBV15; 7 bases fit TRBD1. From germline, CDR1 is LNHNV and CDR2 YYDKDF (reference sequence). The trim removed 5 bases at V and 1 base at J, leaving 2 bases unmatched. CDR3 length: 13 residues. Here the CDR3 reads CATSRDRSYEQYF. The DNA of the CDR3 is TGTGCCACCAGCCGGGACAGATCCTACGAGCAGTACTTC.

The chain combines TRBV7-2 with TRBJ1-6; TRBD1 matches 10 bases. Trimming removed 1 base from V and 8 bases from J; junction bases left unmatched: 5. This CDR3 comprises 16 residues. Per the germline V gene, CDR1 is SGHTA and CDR2 is FQGNSA. CDR3 nucleotides: TGTGCCAGCAGCTTAGTGGGCGGGACAGGGGATTCACCCCTCCACTTT. Protein product: CASSLVGGTGDSPLHF.